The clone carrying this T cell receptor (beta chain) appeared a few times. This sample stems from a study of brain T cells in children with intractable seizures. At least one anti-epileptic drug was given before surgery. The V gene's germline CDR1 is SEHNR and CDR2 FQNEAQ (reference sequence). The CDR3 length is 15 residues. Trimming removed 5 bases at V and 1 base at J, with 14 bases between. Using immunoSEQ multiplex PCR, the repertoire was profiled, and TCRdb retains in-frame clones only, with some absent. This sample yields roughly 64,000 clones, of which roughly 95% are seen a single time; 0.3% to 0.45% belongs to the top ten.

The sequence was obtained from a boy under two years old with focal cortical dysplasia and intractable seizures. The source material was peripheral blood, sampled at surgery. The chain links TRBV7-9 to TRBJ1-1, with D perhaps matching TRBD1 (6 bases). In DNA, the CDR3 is TGTGCCAGCAGCCGCCAGGGGTCTGAGAACACTGAAGCTTTCTTT. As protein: CASSRQGSENTEAFF.